Below are 10 T cell receptor beta chains sequenced from a single sample in a study of shared clonotypes between healthy human individuals. The assay was immunoSEQ multiplex PCR, and TCRdb's table has in-frame clones only and misses some. The sample carries roughly 770,000 clones, approximately 97% recorded once. Naive CD8 cells lacked CD45RO, underwent positive selection for CCR7 and left out terminally differentiated effector memory CD45RA+ cells. Sequenced material: naive CD8+ T cells sorted from blood. The receptors were sampled from a man aged 25-40 years in good health.

In this sample, this clone turned up once. The V and J genes are TRBV12-5 and TRBJ2-2, with TRBD2 as a possible D gene (5 bases). Trimming took off 3 bases at V and 9 bases at J, with 8 bases between the two ends. The CDR3 covers 12 residues. The germline V gene has CDR1 LGHNT and CDR2 FRNRAP. CDR3 protein: CASGLPGRELFF. The CDR3 region has the DNA TGTGCTAGTGGTTTACCCGGGAGGGAGCTGTTTTTT.

V is TRBV7-6 and J is TRBJ1-2, with D hard to call. This CDR3 has 19 residues. Germline CDR1 is SGHVS and CDR2 is FNYEAQ. Trimming shortened V by 1 base and J by 5 bases, and 26 bases separated the two germline ends. Here the CDR3 reads CASSLGTADGVSQYYGYTF. Written as DNA, the CDR3 is TGTGCCAGCAGCTTAGGGACCGCGGACGGAGTCTCTCAATATTATGGCTACACCTTC.

The chain joins TRBV28 to TRBJ2-7; tentatively, D is TRBD2 (6 bases). V was cut by 2 bases and J by 3 bases, with 14 bases left in between. CDR1 and CDR2 (germline): MDHEN, SYDVKM. The CDR3 loop spans 15 amino acids. The CDR3 region has the DNA TGTGCCAGCAGTTTAGGCCGGGACTCCTACTACGAGCAGTACTTC. Amino acids: CASSLGRDSYYEQYF.

The rearrangement joins TRBV19 to TRBJ2-7; D perhaps matches TRBD2 (5 bases). The CDR3 is 14 residues long. Trimming stripped 5 bases from V and 6 bases from J, with 17 bases between. The germline CDR1 and CDR2 sequences are LNHDA and SQIVND (reference sequence). CDR3 residues: CASSPWTGAGEQYF. For the CDR3, the DNA is TGTGCCAGTAGTCCCTGGACGGGCGCGGGCGAGCAGTACTTC.

The gene calls are TRBV5-1 and TRBJ2-1; TRBD2 matches 10 bases. The CDR3 length is 16 residues. Germline CDR1 is SGHRS and CDR2 is YFSETQ. Germline trimming cut 4 bases from V and 8 bases from J; bases unmatched to any gene: 12. The CDR3 region is CASSVPPSGRLDEQFF. In DNA form, the CDR3 reads TGCGCCAGCAGCGTGCCCCCTAGCGGGAGACTGGATGAGCAGTTCTTC.

The V gene is TRBV9, the J gene TRBJ1-2; D is undetermined. V lost 3 bases and J lost 4, with 25 bases in between. The CDR3 is 18 amino acids. From germline, CDR1 is SGDLS and CDR2 YYNGEE. CDR3 sequence (DNA): TGTGCCAGCAGCGGACGGAGGTCGTCGACACCTCCACTCTATGGCTACACCTTC. Its protein is CASSGRRSSTPPLYGYTF.

The V and J genes are TRBV27 and TRBJ1-1; D remains unclear. This CDR3 spans 13 amino acids. Trimming cost V 3 bases and J 5 bases, with 10 bases left between them. Germline CDR1 is MNHEY and CDR2 is SMNVEV (reference sequence). The CDR3 coding sequence is TGTGCCAGCAGTTTTTATAGTGGTACTGAAGCTTTCTTT. This codes for CASSFYSGTEAFF.

This rearrangement joins TRBV4-1 to TRBJ2-1; unclear D gene. V was shortened by 1 base and J by 0 bases, with 7 bases between the two germline ends. Germline lookup yields CDR1 MGHRA and CDR2 YSYEKL. This CDR3 has 15 residues. As DNA, the CDR3 is TGCGCCAGCAGCCAAGCGGCCGACTCCTACAATGAGCAGTTCTTC. Translating gives CASSQAADSYNEQFF.

This chain uses TRBV7-6 with TRBJ2-7; weak D call: TRBD1 (5 bases). The germline V gene has CDR1 SGHVS and CDR2 FNYEAQ. V was clipped by 5 bases and J by 2 bases, with 10 bases between them. The CDR3 sequence is 13 residues long. The CDR3 sequence is CASSKGQTYEQYF. Written as DNA, the CDR3 is TGTGCCAGCAGCAAGGGGCAAACCTACGAGCAGTACTTC. The whole variable domain, filled in from reference TRBV7-6 and TRBJ2-7, reads GAGVSQSPRYKVTKRGQDVALRCDPISGHVSLYWYRQALGQGPEFLTYFNYEAQQDKSGLPNDRFSAERPEGSISTLTIQRTEQRDSAMYRCASSKGQTYEQYFGPGTRLTVT.

The rearrangement joins TRBV6-5 to TRBJ2-6, with D possibly being TRBD1 or TRBD2 (5 bases each). The CDR3 contains 14 residues. Germline-derived CDR1 and CDR2 are MNHEY and SVGAGI. Trimming took 5 bases from V and 0 from J, leaving 5 bases between them. The CDR3 sequence: CASSGTSGANVLTF. CDR3 nucleotides: TGTGCCAGCAGTGGGACCTCTGGGGCCAACGTCCTGACTTTC.